What follows is one T cell receptor beta chain and its context. Its target is unknown. This entry belongs to a study of blood T cells in healthy people across ages. The CDR3 has 17 residues. J lost 6 bases, V lost 4 bases, and 15 bases had no gene match. Germline CDR1 reads SGHTA; CDR2 reads FQGNSA. Study-wide results and limits: Roughly linear age-related decline in beta diversity appeared, significant by age 40.

Then a second PCR, running roughly 7 to 11 cycles, was carried out with a sample-barcoded 5' primer and a J-beta primer mix. TCRdb reprocessed the 5' RACE reads via MiXCR and lists one record per CDR3 protein. The sample has approximately 800,000 distinct CDR3 sequences, roughly 64% seen once. The chain carries TRBV7-2 and TRBJ2-3, with 8 bases lining up with TRBD1. The TCR originated in a man between 25 and 39 years old in good health. The sequenced material came from blood. CDR3 protein: CASSSRTGTGRRDTQYF. In nucleotides, the CDR3 is TGTGCCAGCAGCTCACGTACCGGGACAGGTCGGCGGGATACGCAGTATTTT.